The entry below describes one TCR beta chain. Its antigen is not identified. This sample was taken from a study of OX40 agonist ivuxolimab in advanced cancers. Study summary: An agonistic anti-OX40 (CD134) antibody, ivuxolimab, was used to treat the patients. Study-level results: People who partly responded at 0.1-3.0 mg/kg had some of the least clonal expansion seen.

Drawing of blood for sampling happened at baseline, at cycle 4 day 1, and at cycle 7 day 1. Sequencing was performed with immunoSEQ multiplex PCR; in TCRdb, only in-frame clones are kept and a portion is missing. Among 45,000 to 55,000 clones listed, about 85% were seen once. The TCR was taken from an adult with an advanced solid tumor such as melanoma, head and neck, liver or kidney cancer. The source material was CD4+ or CD8+ T cells sorted from blood, sampled in a trial of the OX40 agonist ivuxolimab.

DNA of the CDR3: TGTGCCAGCAGTCCCAGGACAGCTTTGGCTGTCTATGGCTACACCTTC. Protein: CASSPRTALAVYGYTF. This sequence joins TRBV28 and TRBJ1-2; perhaps TRBD1 as D (6 bases). Trimming took off 5 bases at V and 4 bases at J, with 20 bases between the two ends. The CDR3 extends over 16 amino acids. Looked up from germline, CDR1 is MDHEN and CDR2 is SYDVKM.